Given below is one T cell receptor beta chain in context. Its antigen is unknown. A much larger clone sits a single nucleotide away, making a read error possible. The record originates from a study of T cells in Graves' hyperthyroidism and ophthalmopathy (dated by TCRdb to 2018 to 2020). For the study in its entirety: Peripheral blood samples were taken at the time of initial diagnosis, prior to any treatment. A discovery cohort of about a hundred patients, roughly 43 with Graves' ophthalmopathy and 57 with stable Graves' hyperthyroidism, was used to find distinguishing TCR V-J signatures. Whether ophthalmopathy could be predicted prospectively was tested in an independent validation cohort made up of approximately 19 hyperthyroidism patients plus 17 patients who later progressed to ophthalmopathy. For training and testing, the roughly 93 patients in the discovery cohort were randomly divided in a 7:3 ratio. The study also compared thyroid tissue and blood T-cell repertoires from more than 5 Graves' hyperthyroidism patients. After sampling, hyperthyroidism patients received methimazole starting at 30 mg daily, and ophthalmopathy patients received high-dose intravenous methylprednisolone. The paper reports TCR Vbeta CDR3 sequencing of 140 or so peripheral blood samples: 43 ophthalmopathy, roughly 80 hyperthyroidism and around 17 progressor patients. Study-level results and caveats: In validation, the model predicted progression to ophthalmopathy a median of about 6.5 months before onset, with approximately 71% sensitivity and nearly 75% specificity. Sample size was not statistically predetermined, and blinding of investigators to group allocation was not performed. A model built on a 13 V-J signature distinguished ophthalmopathy from stable hyperthyroidism, reaching 85% to 90% sensitivity and 81.08% specificity in cross-validation and 80%/75% in testing. Most expanded thyroid clonotypes (frequency above 0.001) were also found in blood, which suggests that blood repertoires may mirror thyroid immune responses.

The TCR beta CDR3 regions were amplified from the RNA transcripts. The TCR CDR3 was subjected to a first round of RT-PCR using the HTBI primer set and the Qiagen OneStep RT-PCR kit. A second multiplex PCR round built the libraries, followed by size selection and purification. The libraries were sequenced on an Illumina HiSeq2000 using paired-end 100 bp reads. In the authors' own workflow: SOAPnuke was used to process the raw data, removing reads that contained adapters or uncalled bases, had a mean Phred below 15, or lacked an exact match to the constant primer or identifier. COPE v1.2.5 was used to merge high-quality paired reads, and clonotypes were defined as unique nucleotide sequences. MiTCR v1.1 was used to align the clonotypes against IMGT TRBV, TRBD and TRBJ reference segments. The analysis was restricted to V-J combinations with a frequency above 0.0001, which together covered 99.2% of the repertoires. A TCS score was defined as the ratio between F50 (clonal expansion) and ExV (chaos), using BLOSUM62-based TCRdist between CDR3 peptides within each V-J. Welch's t-statistics and random forest reduced some 510 V-J features to roughly 13, which were used in a naive Bayes classifier (R e1071). TCRdb itself trimmed the public reads at Q25 with fastp, ran MiXCR and retained productive beta chains. Every CDR3 protein is listed once, alongside the most common genes and DNA of its rows. The V and J calls come from TCRdb's annotation, not from the publication. The sample includes approximately 320,000 distinct CDR3 sequences, with roughly 15% observed a single time. The biggest ten clones account for around a third of the sample.

Stable Graves' hyperthyroidism was defined as the absence of progression to ophthalmopathy over 18 months of follow-up. Hyperthyroidism patients were newly diagnosed, had a disease duration of under 2 months, and were aged 18 to 65 years. Any patient with an uncontrolled infection, another autoimmune disease, pregnancy or lactation was excluded. Diagnoses relied on clinical symptoms, serum thyroxine and TRAb, thyroid ultrasound and orbital computed tomography. PBMCs were isolated from 10 ml of fresh peripheral blood by Ficoll-Paque density gradient centrifugation. Total RNA was extracted with Trizol reagent, and quality was checked on an Agilent 2100 Bioanalyzer. For CDR1 and CDR2, the germline V gene (reference sequence) lists SEHNR and FQNEAQ. Inclusive of the bounding cysteine and phenylalanine, the CDR3 is 13 residues long. Only the CDR3 portion is preserved as DNA: 39 bases, with reading frame beginning at the first base.

Recombination joined TRBV7-9 with TRBJ2-2; a stretch of 7 junction bases matches TRBD1. This clonotype was obtained from a man aged 25-40 years with Graves' hyperthyroidism. The sequenced sample consisted of blood. At the DNA level, the sequence is TGTGCCTGCAGGGGGTTGAACACCGGGGAGCTGTTTTTT. Translated, this is CACRGLNTGELFF.